This TCR beta chain was found in a study of CD8 T cells in Susac syndrome (dated by TCRdb to between 2019 and 2020). At the level of the whole study: Of the Susac syndrome patients who were sequenced, more than five had clinically active disease and eight were in clinical remission. At blood withdrawal, Susac syndrome patients were therapy-naive, treated with corticosteroids (with IVIg additionally given to some), or treated with IVIg alone. Repertoire sequencing was used to test whether CD8+ T cell activation and differentiation in Susac syndrome was antigen driven. Overall study outcomes, separate from this receptor: The number of individuals in the TCR sequencing and HLA analysis was acknowledged as relatively small. No clonal expansion was detected in the CD4+ T cell repertoire of Susac syndrome patients.

This clonotype was seen only once. It lacks a known antigen. Per-base quality was not reported, and no clone a single base away is much larger than it. A single read counts as weak evidence. High-throughput TCR beta sequencing profiled peripheral blood CD8+ and CD4+ T cells from healthy donors, Susac syndrome patients and multiple sclerosis patients. The Susac syndrome patients fulfilled recently defined diagnostic criteria for either definite or probable disease. CD8+ TEMRA cells were enriched by FACS, while bulk CD8+ and CD4+ T cells were purified by magnetic negative isolation. Blood was drawn into EDTA tubes, processed within 24 hours, and PBMCs were isolated by density gradient centrifugation. PBMCs intended for TCR sequencing were frozen in liquid nitrogen and were later thawed in a 37 degrees C water bath. Purity of sorted or isolated CD4+, CD8+ and CD8+ TEMRA cells was at least 90%. RNA was extracted with the RNeasy kit and about 0.45 to 1 ug was reverse transcribed using random hexamers. The immunoSEQ multiplex PCR assay, which covers 54 Vbeta and 13 Jbeta segments, was used to amplify TCR beta CDR3 regions. Bias from PCR amplification was corrected by using a synthetic template baseline for primer optimization and for computational correction. On the authors' methods: Reads were annotated to V, D and J genes per IMGT and analyzed with immunoSEQ Analyzer, keeping only productive sequences. Clonality was computed as one minus Shannon entropy normalized by log2 of the number of productive unique sequences. For each patient and control, public and private clones were evaluated among the 100 most prevalent clones. Clones were defined as Susac-specific when absent from the healthy and MS cohorts, from 1052 published viral clones and from other ImmuneACCESS disease sequences. TCRdb reran the public reads through fastp at Q25 and MiXCR, keeping productive beta chains. Records with the same CDR3 protein are collapsed into one entry carrying the most frequent genes and DNA. TCRdb, rather than the study authors, made the V and J calls. Here the sample has approximately 210,000 distinct CDR3 sequences; approximately 94% occur a single time. Jointly, the top ten make up under 0.2% of the sample.

CDR3 length: 12 amino acids, cysteine to phenylalanine. The CDR3 DNA has 36 bases and is translated from base 1. V lost 3 bases and J lost 13 bases; the stretch between them is 15 bases long. This receptor was identified in a human donor with Susac syndrome. The V and J genes are TRBV12-3 or TRBV12-4 and TRBJ1-2; D gene: possibly TRBD1, on 6 matching bases. Sequenced sample: CD4+ T cells from PBMCs. The DNA sequence is TGTGCCAGCAGTTTCAGGGGCCGTGAGATCACCTTC. Its translation reads: CASSFRGREITF.